This record concerns one T cell receptor beta chain sequence. This table comes from immunoSEQ multiplex PCR, and its TCRdb copy is limited to in-frame clones, with some not included. The sample yields under 300,000 clones, roughly 80% seen once. The V segment lost 3 bases and the J segment 7 bases; nucleotides outside the gene matches: 7. The CDR3 loop spans 15 amino acids. The data are from a study of blood T cell repertoires in COVID-19. Study-wide background: Samples of COVID-19 (acute and convalescent) were obtained from the United States, Italy and Spain. The cDNA or gDNA used as material had been derived from T cells, B-cell-depleted T cells, or PBMCs.

The specimen sequenced was peripheral blood. The sequence was obtained from a woman between 18 and 30 years old with acute or convalescent COVID-19. The rearrangement links TRBV23-1 to TRBJ1-4; 8 bases line up with TRBD1. TRBV23-1 is reported as an ORF; its role is uncertain. CDR3 protein: CASSQVRGRGEKLFF. The CDR3 DNA reads as TGCGCCAGCAGTCAGGTCAGGGGGCGCGGTGAAAAACTGTTTTTT.